One and the same sample provided the 18 T cell receptor beta chains below, sequenced in a study of response to subunit inactivated influenza vaccine. TCRdb itself ran the RT-PCR reads through MiXCR, one entry per CDR3 protein. The sample shows under 800,000 distinct CDR3 sequences, over 11% of them seen only once. Source: PBMCs from blood, taken around 15 days before vaccination. The receptor source for this set is a man aged 50 to 60 who received an inactivated influenza vaccine.

This clonotype was seen only a few times. J is TRBJ2-5 and V is TRBV9, with TRBD2 matching over 10 bases. Germline CDR1 and CDR2: SGDLS and YYNGEE. This CDR3 comprises 18 residues. With 2 bases clipped from V and 0 bases from J, the junction kept 10 bases outside the gene matches. CDR3 coding DNA: TGTGCCAGCAGCGTGGCTAGCGGGAGCTTAGGTAACCAAGAGACCCAGTACTTC. Translation: CASSVASGSLGNQETQYF. Full variable domain (missing parts from reference TRBV9 and TRBJ2-5): DSGVTQTPKHLITATGQRVTLRCSPRSGDLSVYWYQQSLDQGLQFLIQYYNGEERAKGNILERFSAQQFPDLHSELNLSSLELGDSALYFCASSVASGSLGNQETQYFGPGTRLLVL.

The chain carries TRBV4-2 and TRBJ2-7, with 7 bases fitting TRBD1. The ends lost 0 bases at V and 0 bases at J; junction bases unmatched: 2. In germline, CDR1 is LGHNA, CDR2 YNFKEQ. This CDR3 has 15 residues. This CDR3 is CASSQETGLSYEQYF. The CDR3, as DNA: TGTGCCAGCAGCCAAGAGACAGGGCTCTCCTACGAGCAGTACTTC.

This clonotype was counted between two and nine times. The chain carries TRBV2 and TRBJ2-1; D is undetermined. CDR3 length equals 15 residues. Trimming pared 1 base from V and 6 bases from J, leaving 13 bases between. Germline V CDR1 and CDR2: SNHLY, FYNNEI. CDR3 sequence: CASSEELRSPNEQFF. The CDR3 DNA sequence: TGTGCCAGCAGTGAAGAACTACGCTCCCCCAATGAGCAGTTCTTC. The complete variable domain, with remaining parts taken from reference TRBV2 and TRBJ2-1, reads EPEVTQTPSHQVTQMGQEVILRCVPISNHLYFYWYRQILGQKVEFLVSFYNNEISEKSEIFDDQFSVERPDGSNFTLKIRSTKLEDSAMYFCASSEELRSPNEQFFGPGTRLTVL.

J is TRBJ2-2 and V is TRBV7-2, with D possibly being TRBD1 or TRBD2 (5 bases each). The V and J ends lost 5 bases and 13 bases respectively, with 26 bases between them. CDR1 and CDR2 from the germline V gene are SGHTA and FQGNSA. The CDR3 consists of 16 residues. The CDR3 protein is CASSPQKLNSGGRLFF. In DNA form, the CDR3 reads TGTGCCAGCAGCCCTCAAAAGTTGAACAGTGGGGGTCGGCTGTTTTTT.

This clonotype was counted between two and nine times. The genes are TRBV11-1 and TRBJ2-4; 12 nucleotides align to TRBD2. CDR1 and CDR2 (germline): SGHAT, FQDESV (reference sequence). The length of the CDR3 is 20 residues. The J segment lost 0 bases and the V segment lost 1 base, leaving 10 bases of the junction unmatched. The CDR3 is CASSLGATLAGGLAKNIQYF. CDR3 DNA sequence: TGTGCCAGCAGCTTAGGTGCGACCCTAGCGGGGGGGCTAGCCAAAAACATTCAGTACTTC.

V and J are TRBV12-3 or TRBV12-4 and TRBJ2-1, with a tentative D call TRBD2 (6 bases). There are 14 residues in the CDR3. The V gene lost 4 bases and the J gene lost 6 bases, with 13 bases spanning the gap. Here the CDR3 DNA reads TGTGCCAGCAGTTGGCGGTGGAGGGCCAATGAGCAGTTCTTC. Its protein product is CASSWRWRANEQFF.

The chain carries TRBV12-3 or TRBV12-4 and TRBJ2-5, with 12 nucleotides matching TRBD1. This CDR3 has 15 amino acids. V gave up 3 bases and J gave up 6 bases; unmatched junction bases: 5. The chain's CDR3 is CASSFRDRGRQTQYF. The CDR3 nucleotides read TGTGCCAGCAGTTTCCGGGACAGGGGGCGTCAGACCCAGTACTTC.

The V and J genes are TRBV5-1 and TRBJ2-4; D unresolved. CDR3 length equals 14 residues. CDR1 SGHRS and CDR2 YFSETQ come from the germline V gene. Trimming took off 0 bases at V and 1 base at J, with 5 bases between the two ends. CDR3 nucleotide sequence: TGCGCCAGCAGCTTGGACGCGGCCAAAAACATTCAGTACTTC. It yields the protein CASSLDAAKNIQYF.

This clonotype was seen many times. CDR3 residues: CASSLGGWDQRRNIQYF. The CDR3 coding sequence is TGCGCCAGCAGCTTGGGCGGGTGGGACCAAAGGAGAAACATTCAGTACTTC. This rearrangement joins TRBV5-1 to TRBJ2-4; either TRBD1 or TRBD2 may fit D (5 bases each). Germline V gives CDR1 SGHRS, CDR2 YFSETQ. V gave up 0 bases and J gave up 6 bases, with 19 bases separating them. The CDR3 length is 17 residues.

This clonotype was seen only a few times. This chain links TRBV3-1 with TRBJ2-1, with D tentatively TRBD2 (6 bases). V shed 3 bases and J shed 4 bases, with 10 bases lying between them. CDR3 length: 14 residues. Germline V CDR1 and CDR2: LGHDT, YNNKEL (reference sequence). The CDR3 sequence is CASSQDGGYNEQFF. The CDR3, as DNA: TGTGCCAGCAGCCAGGATGGGGGGTACAATGAGCAGTTCTTC.

This clonotype was picked up many times. V is TRBV7-2 and J is TRBJ2-1, with TRBD2 identical over 10 bases. This CDR3 is 17 amino acids long. The V gene end was trimmed by 0 bases and the J gene end by 7 bases; junction bases not matched to a gene: 9. The germline CDR1 and CDR2 sequences are SGHTA and FQGNSA. CDR3: CASSLAKASGRLNEQFF. The CDR3 coding sequence is TGTGCCAGCAGCTTAGCGAAGGCTAGCGGGAGATTGAATGAGCAGTTCTTC.

This rearrangement joins TRBV20-1 to TRBJ1-1; no reliable D call. Trimming shortened V by 3 bases and J by 0 bases, and 5 bases separated the two germline ends. The CDR3 has 12 amino acids. Germline V gene lookup returns CDR1 DFQATT and CDR2 SNEGSKA (reference sequence). Written as DNA, the CDR3 is TGCAGTGCTAGCGCTATGAACACTGAAGCTTTCTTT. Its protein product is CSASAMNTEAFF.

In this sample, this clonotype turned up many times. The chain recombines TRBV20-1 with TRBJ2-7; a possible D gene is TRBD1 (7 bases). The CDR3 loop spans 14 amino acids. V was shortened by 2 bases and J by 3 bases, with 14 bases between the two germline ends. CDR1 is DFQATT, CDR2 SNEGSKA, per germline (reference sequence). CDR3 region: CSARRGTANYEQYF. The CDR3 DNA follows: TGCAGTGCTAGACGCGGGACAGCCAACTACGAGCAGTACTTC.

With regard to this clonotype: The germline gene is not matched at one end of the junction; a read error may be the cause. V usage is TRBV20-1 and J usage is TRBJ2-1; possibly TRBD2 for D (5 bases). The CDR3 length is 12 residues. Germline-derived CDR1 and CDR2 are DFQATT and SNEGSKA (reference sequence). The CDR3 sequence is CSALASYSEQFF. The CDR3 coding sequence is TGCAGTGCGCTAGCCTCCTACAGTGAGCAGTTCTTC.

This clonotype was detected only a few times. The gene calls are TRBV20-1 and TRBJ2-7; 9 bases are shared with TRBD2. CDR1 DFQATT and CDR2 SNEGSKA come from the germline V gene (reference sequence). V shed 0 bases, J shed 6 bases, and the junction held 15 bases outside the gene matches. The CDR3 spans 17 residues. CDR3 region: CSARDGRAGGLFAEQYF. CDR3 bases: TGCAGTGCTAGAGATGGTAGGGCGGGGGGGCTGTTTGCCGAGCAGTACTTC.

Note on this clonotype: This clone may be a read error of a much larger clone one base away. The conserved phenylalanine or tryptophan normally closing the CDR3 is absent here, so this likely arose from a read error. The chain employs TRBV6-2 or TRBV6-3 and TRBJ2-6; D gene uncertain. The V end lost 3 bases, the J end lost 0 bases, and 12 bases lay between the germline ends. CDR1 and CDR2 (germline): MNHEY, SVGEGT. There are 17 residues in the CDR3. CDR3 sequence (DNA): TGTGCCAGCAGTTATAGTCGACGGACCTCTGGGGCCAACGTCCTGACTCTC. Translation gives CASSYSRRTSGANVLTL.

This clonotype was observed a handful of times. V is TRBV2 and J is TRBJ2-5; unclear D gene. Germline loops: CDR1 SNHLY, CDR2 FYNNEI. V shed 7 bases and J shed 1 base, with 4 bases lying between them. The CDR3 has 11 amino acids. The CDR3 sequence: CASTGQETQYF. The CDR3 coding sequence is TGTGCCAGCACGGGCCAAGAGACCCAGTACTTC.

In this sample, this clonotype turned up a few times. The chain couples TRBV20-1 to TRBJ2-1, with 9 bases aligning to TRBD1. Per the germline V gene, CDR1 is DFQATT and CDR2 is SNEGSKA (reference sequence). CDR3 length: 14 residues. Trimming removed 6 bases from V and 9 bases from J; junction bases left unmatched: 12. DNA of the CDR3: TGCAGTGCGAGCTACAGGGGGCCCTGGAGTGAGCAGTTCTTC. Residues: CSASYRGPWSEQFF.